A single TCR beta chain is shown here with its context. The antigen remains unidentified. This sample stems from a study of cytomegalovirus exposure and HLA in healthy donors. Notes on the study in general: For most TCR beta V segments, an earlier analysis put the productive rate at about 87% or about 30% of the time. Relative to the roughly 690-donor mean, N-insertions were reportedly fewer in an Asian-associated ancestry cluster in a later analysis.

Vbeta (60) and Jbeta (13) primers were used in the PCR. The method was immunoSEQ multiplex PCR; TCRdb's version includes in-frame clones alone and lacks a portion of them. The sample records more than 95,000 clones, around 80% being singletons. V trimming: 7 bases; J trimming: 1 base; junction bases outside the gene matches: 4. Germline CDR1 is LNHDA and CDR2 is SQIVND (reference sequence). The CDR3 totals 14 residues. The clonotype comes from a woman aged 25 to 39 in good health and CMV-seronegative. The chain couples TRBV19 to TRBJ1-3; 7 nucleotides line up with TRBD1. The sample consisted of PBMCs. The CDR3 coding sequence is TGTGCCAGTAATAGACAGGGATCTGGAAACACCATATATTTT. This gives the protein CASNRQGSGNTIYF.